This T cell receptor (beta chain) is from a study of chemoradiotherapy in HPV16-positive cancers. Study results and caveats: Only a couple of HPV16-positive patients supplied the functional HPV-specificity definition. During treatment, candidate HPV-specific clones and E7-related motifs expanded in tumor.

Germline CDR1 is MNHEY and CDR2 is SMNVEV (reference sequence). CDR3 length: 14 amino acids. V gave up 8 bases and J gave up 0 bases, with 11 bases separating them. As concerns this clone: Its specificity is not known.

Generated by immunoSEQ multiplex PCR, the TCRdb table keeps only in-frame clones and is missing some. The repertoire holds about 5,300 clones, roughly nine tenths seen once, with under 3% in the top ten. J is TRBJ2-1 and V is TRBV27, with a tentative D call TRBD2 (5 bases). The receptor was derived from a human donor with HPV-associated anogenital cancer. The sample consisted of tumor tissue, taken from a patient who underwent chemoradiotherapy. The CDR3, as DNA: TGTGCCAGCGGGAGTCCTAGCTCCTACAATGAGCAGTTCTTC. Protein product: CASGSPSSYNEQFF.